These 5 T cell receptor beta chains were sequenced from one sample in a study of blood T cell repertoires in COVID-19. The protocol was immunoSEQ multiplex PCR, while the TCRdb copy is restricted to in-frame clones and leaves out a portion. The sample lists 200,000 to 300,000 clones, 70% to 90% occurring once. The sequenced sample was peripheral blood. The receptors derive from a woman in her sixties with COVID-19, enrolled during active disease.

The V and J genes are TRBV5-8 and TRBJ1-5; the D is unclear. This CDR3 spans 17 amino acids. CDR1 and CDR2 (germline): SGHTS, YDEGEE. Trimming stripped 4 bases from V and 0 bases from J, with 17 bases between. In nucleotides, the CDR3 is TGTGCCAGCAGCCGACCGCCGGGGAGCTATAGCAATCAGCCCCAGCATTTT. Encoded protein: CASSRPPGSYSNQPQHF.

This clone was picked up one time. This sequence joins TRBV15 and TRBJ2-3; 8 nucleotides line up with TRBD2. Looked up from germline, CDR1 is LNHNV and CDR2 is YYDKDF (reference sequence). The CDR3 spans 18 residues. The J segment lost 5 bases and the V segment lost 0 bases, leaving 13 bases of the junction unmatched. The CDR3 here is CATSRDSGGAELVDTQYF. Written as DNA, the CDR3 is TGTGCCACCAGCAGAGATTCGGGAGGGGCAGAGTTGGTAGATACGCAGTATTTT.

V gene TRBV11-3 combines with J gene TRBJ2-1, with 12 bases matching TRBD2. V lost 0 bases, J lost 0 bases, and 18 bases stayed unmatched. Germline V lookup: CDR1 SGHNT, CDR2 YENEEA. The CDR3 has 23 residues. The chain's CDR3 is CASSLEMGASSGRANPSYNEQFF. Here the CDR3 DNA reads TGTGCCAGCAGCTTAGAAATGGGGGCCTCTAGCGGGAGGGCAAATCCCTCCTACAATGAGCAGTTCTTC. Full variable domain (remainder filled in from reference TRBV11-3 and TRBJ2-1): EAGVVQSPRYKIIEKKQPVAFWCNPISGHNTLYWYLQNLGQGPELLIRYENEEAVDDSQLPKDRFSAERLKGVDSTLKIQPAELGDSAVYLCASSLEMGASSGRANPSYNEQFFGPGTRLTVL.

The chain is built from TRBV6-5 and TRBJ1-4, with 7 nucleotides matching TRBD1. Germline V gives CDR1 MNHEY, CDR2 SVGAGI. CDR3 length: 15 residues. The V and J ends lost 5 bases and 3 bases, in that order; junction bases with no gene match: 6. The CDR3 DNA reads TGTGCCAGCAGTCCAGACAGGGCTCCTAATGAAAAACTGTTTTTT. This translates into CASSPDRAPNEKLFF.

V and J are TRBV5-1 and TRBJ2-1, with TRBD2 matching 8 bases. The J segment lost 10 bases and the V segment lost 5 bases, leaving 20 bases of the junction unmatched. This CDR3 contains 17 residues. The V gene's germline CDR1 is SGHRS and CDR2 YFSETQ. CDR3 nucleotide sequence: TGCGCCAGCAGTCCTACCCGAGCGGGAGCCCGCCTCTGGGAGCAGTTCTTC. Protein: CASSPTRAGARLWEQFF. Based on the CDR3 plus reference TRBV5-1 and TRBJ2-1, the full variable domain is KAGVTQTPRYLIKTRGQQVTLSCSPISGHRSVSWYQQTPGQGLQFLFEYFSETQRNKGNFPGRFSGRQFSNSRSEMNVSTLELGDSALYLCASSPTRAGARLWEQFFGPGTRLTVL.